The present T cell receptor (beta chain) was sequenced within a study of T cell responses to AZD1222 COVID-19 vaccine. Germline V CDR1 and CDR2: SNHLY, FYNNEI. The CDR3 is 15 residues long. V gave up 0 bases and J gave up 4 bases; unmatched junction bases: 4. Study results and caveats: Spike-specific TCRs gained breadth and depth after people received two AZD1222 doses. CD4 TCRs associated with vaccination spanned spike, dominating at 160-218 and 743-854. Reportedly, nearly half the spike-specific TCRs target unmutated variant regions.

The count of this clone is one. The antigen is undetermined. The repertoire was sequenced with immunoSEQ multiplex PCR; TCRdb's copy has only in-frame clones and lacks some. The sample lists 180,000 or so clones; 88% were seen once. This TCR derives from an adult who received the AZD1222 COVID-19 vaccine. Sequencing used peripheral blood, obtained 28 days after the second AZD1222 dose. The V gene is TRBV2, the J gene TRBJ2-7, with TRBD1 matching over 9 bases. The CDR3 DNA sequence: TGTGCCAGCAGTGAAGCGCCGGGACAGGGTTACGAGCAGTACTTC. It yields the protein CASSEAPGQGYEQYF.